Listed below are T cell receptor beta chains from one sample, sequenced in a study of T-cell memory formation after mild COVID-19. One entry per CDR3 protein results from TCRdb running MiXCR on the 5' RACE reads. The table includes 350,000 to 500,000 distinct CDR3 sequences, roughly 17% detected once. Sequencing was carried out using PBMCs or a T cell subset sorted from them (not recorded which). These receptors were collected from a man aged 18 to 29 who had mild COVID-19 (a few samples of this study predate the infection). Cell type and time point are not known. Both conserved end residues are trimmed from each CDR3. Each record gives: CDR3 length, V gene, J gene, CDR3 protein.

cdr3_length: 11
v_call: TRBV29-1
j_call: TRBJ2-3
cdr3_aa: SVGFQGTDTQY

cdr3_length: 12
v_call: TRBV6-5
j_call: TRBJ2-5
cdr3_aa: ASKAGLEEETQY

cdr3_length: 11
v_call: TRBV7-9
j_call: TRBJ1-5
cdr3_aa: ASSATGSQPQH

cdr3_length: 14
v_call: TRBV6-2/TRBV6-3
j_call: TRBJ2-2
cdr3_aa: ASSYSTRPNTGELF

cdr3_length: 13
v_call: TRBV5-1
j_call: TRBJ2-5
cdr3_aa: ASSLSGGFQETQY

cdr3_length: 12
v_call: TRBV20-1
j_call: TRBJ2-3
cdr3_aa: SARRGGLSDTQY

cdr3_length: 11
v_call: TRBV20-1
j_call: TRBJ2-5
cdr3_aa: SARKDSSETQY

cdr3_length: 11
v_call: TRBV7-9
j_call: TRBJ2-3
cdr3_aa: ASSWLGRDTQY

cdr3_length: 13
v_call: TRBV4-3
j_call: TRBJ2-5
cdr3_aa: ASSPRLGEWETQY

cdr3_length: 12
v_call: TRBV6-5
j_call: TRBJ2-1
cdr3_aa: ASRGQGLGNEQF

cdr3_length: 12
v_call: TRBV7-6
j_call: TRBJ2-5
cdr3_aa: ASSLYSEQETQY

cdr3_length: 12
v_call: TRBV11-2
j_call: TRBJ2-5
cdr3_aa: ASSTIQGRETQY

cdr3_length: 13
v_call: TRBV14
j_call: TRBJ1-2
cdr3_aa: ASSPGENRVHGYT

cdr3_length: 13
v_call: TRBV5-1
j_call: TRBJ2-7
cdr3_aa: ASRPASGSPYEQY

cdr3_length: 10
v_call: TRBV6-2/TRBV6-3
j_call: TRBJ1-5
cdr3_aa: ASRDANQPQH

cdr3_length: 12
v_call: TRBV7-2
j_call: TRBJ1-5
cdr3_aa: ATSGGYSNQPQH

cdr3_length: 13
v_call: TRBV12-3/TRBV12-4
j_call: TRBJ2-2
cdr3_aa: ASSSGVANTGELF

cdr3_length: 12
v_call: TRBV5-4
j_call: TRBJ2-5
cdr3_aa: ASSLGQGYGTQY

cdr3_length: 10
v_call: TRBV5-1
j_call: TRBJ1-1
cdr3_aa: ASSSGSTEAF

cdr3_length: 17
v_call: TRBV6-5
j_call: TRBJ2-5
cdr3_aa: ASSLLPPTGVKIEETQY

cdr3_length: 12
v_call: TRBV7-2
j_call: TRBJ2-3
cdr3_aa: ASIRDIQDGTQY

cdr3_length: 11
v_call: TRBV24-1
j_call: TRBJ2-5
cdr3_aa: ATRGTFQETQY

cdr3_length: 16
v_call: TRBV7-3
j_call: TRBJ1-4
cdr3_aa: ASSFGGTGVPPGEKLF

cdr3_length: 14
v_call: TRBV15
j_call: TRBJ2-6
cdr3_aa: ATSSSPGVDYNVLT

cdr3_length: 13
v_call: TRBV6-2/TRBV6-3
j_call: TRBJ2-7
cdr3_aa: ASSHRQGKSYEQY

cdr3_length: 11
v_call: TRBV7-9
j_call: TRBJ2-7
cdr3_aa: ASSSPVSYEQY

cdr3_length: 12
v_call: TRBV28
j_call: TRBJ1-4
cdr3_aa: ASSLFRKGEKLF

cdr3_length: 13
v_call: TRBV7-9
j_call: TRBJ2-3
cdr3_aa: ASSLDSSSMLTQY

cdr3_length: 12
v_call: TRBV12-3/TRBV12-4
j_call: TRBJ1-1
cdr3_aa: ASSFGQTNTEAF

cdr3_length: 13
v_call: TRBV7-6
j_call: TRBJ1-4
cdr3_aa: ASSLDRTTNEKLF

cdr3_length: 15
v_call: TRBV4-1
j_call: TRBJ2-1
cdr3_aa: ASSLEAGGSSYNEQF

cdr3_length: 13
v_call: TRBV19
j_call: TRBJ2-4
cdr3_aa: ASSITAGAGGIQY

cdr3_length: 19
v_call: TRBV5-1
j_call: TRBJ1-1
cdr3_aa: ASSLSRTAGLNPLNVAEAF

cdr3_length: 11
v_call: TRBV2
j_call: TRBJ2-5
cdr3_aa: ASSRLAQETQY

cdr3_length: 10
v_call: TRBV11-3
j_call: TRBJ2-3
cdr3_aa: ASSLEPDTQY

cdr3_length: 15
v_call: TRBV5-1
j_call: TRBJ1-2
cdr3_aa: ASSPPGTGGPNYGYT

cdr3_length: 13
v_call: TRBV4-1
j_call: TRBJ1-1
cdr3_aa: ASSQVMAENTEAF